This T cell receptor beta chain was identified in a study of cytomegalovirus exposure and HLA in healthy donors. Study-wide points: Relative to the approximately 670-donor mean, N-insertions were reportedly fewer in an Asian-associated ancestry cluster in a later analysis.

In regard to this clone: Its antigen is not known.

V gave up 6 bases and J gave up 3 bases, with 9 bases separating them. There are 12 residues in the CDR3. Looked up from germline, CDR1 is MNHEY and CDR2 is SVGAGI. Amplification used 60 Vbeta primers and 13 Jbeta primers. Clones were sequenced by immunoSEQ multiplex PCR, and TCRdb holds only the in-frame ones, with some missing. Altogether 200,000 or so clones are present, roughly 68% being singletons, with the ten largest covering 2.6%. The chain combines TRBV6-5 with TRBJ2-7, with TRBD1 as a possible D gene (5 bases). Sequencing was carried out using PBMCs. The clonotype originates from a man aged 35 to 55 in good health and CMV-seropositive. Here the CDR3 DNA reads TGTGCCAGCAGGGGCCAGGGCTACGAGCAGTACTTC. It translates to CASRGQGYEQYF.